The rows below give T cell receptor beta chains drawn from one sample of a study of Graves' ophthalmopathy and Graves' hyperthyroidism. TCRdb independently ran MiXCR on the multiplex PCR reads; one entry per CDR3 protein. The sample has roughly 1.1 million distinct CDR3 sequences, about 38% seen once; the top ten hold 8.5% to 14%. The sequenced sample consisted of peripheral blood or thyroid tissue (not recorded which). The receptors were sampled from an adult man with Graves' hyperthyroidism. CDR3s include the opening cysteine and the closing phenylalanine or tryptophan. A D gene is named only where the DNA matches it firmly. The listing skips clone size in some rows; elsewhere it reads once, few, many or a size class.

DNA: TGTGCCAGCAGCTGGCCCCGGGACAGCTCGACCCAGTACTTC
CDR3: CASSWPRDSSTQYF
size: many
V: TRBV5-8
D: TRBD1
J: TRBJ2-5

DNA: TGTGCCAGCAGTTCCAGGACAGGGGTTGGTGGCTACACCTTC
CDR3: CASSSRTGVGGYTF
size: -
V: TRBV6-5
D: TRBD1
J: TRBJ1-2

DNA: TGTGCCAGCAGTTTTCACAGTAGCAATCAGCCCCAGCATTTT
CDR3: CASSFHSSNQPQHF
size: many
V: TRBV12-3/TRBV12-4
D: -
J: TRBJ1-5

DNA: TGTGCCATCAGGACTAGCGGACCGAACCTGAACACTGAAGCTTTCTTT
CDR3: CAIRTSGPNLNTEAFF
size: -
V: TRBV10-3
D: -
J: TRBJ1-1

DNA: TGTGCCAGCTCAACGTCCAGGGGGCGCGACACTGAAGCTTTCTTT
CDR3: CASSTSRGRDTEAFF
size: few
V: TRBV18
D: TRBD1
J: TRBJ1-1

DNA: TGTGCCAGCACCATAATGCAGGACGGTGGAAAACTGTTTTTT
CDR3: CASTIMQDGGKLFF
size: -
V: TRBV7-9
D: -
J: TRBJ1-4

DNA: TGCGCCAGCAGCCAAGAGCGAGATCCGGCCTATTCACCCCTCCACTTT
CDR3: CASSQERDPAYSPLHF
size: -
V: TRBV7-2
D: -
J: TRBJ1-6

DNA: TGCGCCAGCAGCTTGGCCGGGACAGGGACGGCCAACCAAGAGACCCAGTACTTC
CDR3: CASSLAGTGTANQETQYF
size: -
V: TRBV9
D: TRBD1
J: TRBJ2-5

DNA: TGTGCCAGTAGTGGACAGGGATTGTATGGCTACACCTTC
CDR3: CASSGQGLYGYTF
size: few
V: TRBV19
D: TRBD1
J: TRBJ1-2

DNA: TGTGCCAGCAGCCAAACAAAGGGGACTAGAGACGCAGGGGAGACCCAGTACTTC
CDR3: CASSQTKGTRDAGETQYF
size: -
V: TRBV14
D: TRBD2
J: TRBJ2-5

DNA: TGTGCCAGCCAAGTCCTTGCTTCGGACTACGAGCAGTACTTC
CDR3: CASQVLASDYEQYF
size: -
V: TRBV7-9
D: -
J: TRBJ2-7

DNA: TGCAGCGTTGGTAGGGGTGCGGCGGCCCAGTACTTC
CDR3: CSVGRGAAAQYF
size: -
V: TRBV29-1
D: -
J: TRBJ2-5

DNA: TGTGCCAGCAGCTATGGCGGGACTATCCAAGAGACCCAGTACTTC
CDR3: CASSYGGTIQETQYF
size: many
V: TRBV7-9
D: TRBD2
J: TRBJ2-5

DNA: TGTGCCAGTATGAGTGGCACTGGGGCCAACGTCCTGACTTTC
CDR3: CASMSGTGANVLTF
size: many
V: TRBV19
D: -
J: TRBJ2-6

DNA: TGTGCCAGCAGCTTAGGCTCGGGGGGTTACGAGCAGTACTTC
CDR3: CASSLGSGGYEQYF
size: many
V: TRBV5-1
D: TRBD2
J: TRBJ2-7

DNA: TGCAGTGCTAGAGATATCTCCACCTACGAGCAGTACTTC
CDR3: CSARDISTYEQYF
size: few
V: TRBV20-1
D: -
J: TRBJ2-7